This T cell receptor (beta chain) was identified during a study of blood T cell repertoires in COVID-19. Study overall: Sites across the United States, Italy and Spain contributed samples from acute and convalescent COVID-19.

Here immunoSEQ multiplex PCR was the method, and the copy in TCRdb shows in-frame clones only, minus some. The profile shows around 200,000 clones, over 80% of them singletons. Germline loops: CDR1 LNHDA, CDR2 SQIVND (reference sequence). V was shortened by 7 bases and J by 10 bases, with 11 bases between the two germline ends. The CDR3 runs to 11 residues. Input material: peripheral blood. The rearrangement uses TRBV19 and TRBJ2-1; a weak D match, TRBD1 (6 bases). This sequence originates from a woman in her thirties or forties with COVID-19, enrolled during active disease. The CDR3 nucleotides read TGTGCCAGTACGGACAGAAACGAGCAGTTCTTC. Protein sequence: CASTDRNEQFF.